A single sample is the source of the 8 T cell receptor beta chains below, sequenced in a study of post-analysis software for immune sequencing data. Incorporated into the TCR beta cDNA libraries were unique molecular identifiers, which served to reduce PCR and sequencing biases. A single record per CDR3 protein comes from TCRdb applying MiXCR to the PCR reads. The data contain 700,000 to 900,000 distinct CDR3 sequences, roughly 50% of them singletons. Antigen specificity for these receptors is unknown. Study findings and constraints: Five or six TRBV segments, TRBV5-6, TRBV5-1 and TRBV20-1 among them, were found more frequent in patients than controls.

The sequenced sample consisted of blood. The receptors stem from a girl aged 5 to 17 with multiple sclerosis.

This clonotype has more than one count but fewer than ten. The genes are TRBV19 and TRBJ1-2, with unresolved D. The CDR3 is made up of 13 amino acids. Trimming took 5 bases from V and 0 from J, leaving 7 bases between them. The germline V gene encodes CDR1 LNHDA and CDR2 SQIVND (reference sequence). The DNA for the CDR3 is TGTGCCAGTAGTGGAAGGGCTAACTATGGCTACACCTTC. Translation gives CASSGRANYGYTF.

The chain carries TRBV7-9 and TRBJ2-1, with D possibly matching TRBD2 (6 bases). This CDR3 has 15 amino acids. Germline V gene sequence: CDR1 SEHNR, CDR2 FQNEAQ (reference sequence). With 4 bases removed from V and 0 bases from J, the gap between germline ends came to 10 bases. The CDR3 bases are TGTGCCAGCAGCTGGGGGGAGAGCTCCTACAATGAGCAGTTCTTC. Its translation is CASSWGESSYNEQFF.

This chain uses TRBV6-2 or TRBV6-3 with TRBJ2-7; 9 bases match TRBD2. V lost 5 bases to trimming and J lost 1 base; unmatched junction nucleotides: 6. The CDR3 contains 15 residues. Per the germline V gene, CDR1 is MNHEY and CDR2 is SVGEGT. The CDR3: CASSRPTSGSYEQYF. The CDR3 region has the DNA TGTGCCAGCAGTCGACCGACTAGCGGATCCTACGAGCAGTACTTC.

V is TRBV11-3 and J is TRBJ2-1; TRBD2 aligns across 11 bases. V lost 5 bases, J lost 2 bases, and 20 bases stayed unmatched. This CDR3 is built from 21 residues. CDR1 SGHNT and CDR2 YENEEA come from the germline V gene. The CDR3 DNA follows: TGTGCCAGCAGCACCCCGCTCCCGGTAGCGGGAGGGCTTGGGGCCTACAATGAGCAGTTCTTC. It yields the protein CASSTPLPVAGGLGAYNEQFF.

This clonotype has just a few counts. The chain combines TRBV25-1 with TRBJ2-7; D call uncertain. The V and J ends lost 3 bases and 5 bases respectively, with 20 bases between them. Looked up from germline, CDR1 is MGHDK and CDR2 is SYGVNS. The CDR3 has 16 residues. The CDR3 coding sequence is TGTGCCAGCAGTGATGTCCCGTTTCGGTGGGGTAACGAGCAGTACTTC. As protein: CASSDVPFRWGNEQYF.

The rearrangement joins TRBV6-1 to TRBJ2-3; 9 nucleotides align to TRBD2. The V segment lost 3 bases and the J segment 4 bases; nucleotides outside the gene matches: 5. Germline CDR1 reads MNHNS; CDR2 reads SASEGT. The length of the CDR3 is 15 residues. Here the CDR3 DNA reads TGTGCCAGCAGTGATATAGCGGGAGAGGCAGATACGCAGTATTTT. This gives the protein CASSDIAGEADTQYF.

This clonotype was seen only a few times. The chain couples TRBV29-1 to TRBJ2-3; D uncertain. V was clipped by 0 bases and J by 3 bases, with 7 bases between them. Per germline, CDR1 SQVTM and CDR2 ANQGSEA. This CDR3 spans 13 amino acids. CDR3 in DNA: TGCAGCGTTGAAGATCTTAAGACAGATACGCAGTATTTT. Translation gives CSVEDLKTDTQYF.

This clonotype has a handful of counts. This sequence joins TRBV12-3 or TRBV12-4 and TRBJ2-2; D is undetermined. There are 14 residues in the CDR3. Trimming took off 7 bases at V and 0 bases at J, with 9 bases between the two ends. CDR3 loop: CASTVTSNTGELFF. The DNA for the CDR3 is TGTGCCAGCACCGTGACTTCGAACACCGGGGAGCTGTTTTTT.